This is a list of T cell receptor beta chains from one sample in a study of blood T cell repertoires in COVID-19. The method was immunoSEQ multiplex PCR; TCRdb's version includes in-frame clones alone and lacks a portion of them. The table shows under 150,000 clones, with around 80% occurring only once. Sequencing used peripheral blood. Every receptor here comes from a human donor in a cohort sampled during active COVID-19. The CDR3 runs from the conserved cysteine through the conserved F or W. The order of the fields is V gene, CDR3 protein.

V: TRBV29-1
CDR3: CSVRGAGEQYF

V: TRBV9
CDR3: CASSAPTPQSGQETQYF

V: TRBV12-5
CDR3: CASGLVTDSNQPQHF

V: TRBV9
CDR3: CASSPTTSGMETQYF

V: TRBV7-9
CDR3: CASSLEGTSGGATETQYF

V: TRBV9
CDR3: CASSVDGAYNEQFF

V: TRBV4-2
CDR3: CASSQGGGATDTQYF

V: TRBV5-6
CDR3: CASSLLGQDYGYTF

V: TRBV24-1
CDR3: CATSDAGLAAEQFF

V: TRBV28
CDR3: CASSFGTGQNEQFF

V: TRBV3-1/TRBV3-2
CDR3: CASSPAVAKNIQYF

V: TRBV7-2
CDR3: CASRLENTGELFF

V: TRBV5-5
CDR3: CASSFRTSGGLSGANVLTF

V: TRBV6-2/TRBV6-3
CDR3: CASSYSSGVGTDTQYF

V: TRBV9
CDR3: CASSPRLAGGTDTQYF

V: TRBV19
CDR3: CASSIGWESANYGYTF

V: TRBV3-1/TRBV3-2
CDR3: CASSHGRGTGGNEQFF

V: TRBV9
CDR3: CASSHEAGGGSTDTQYF

V: TRBV5-4
CDR3: CASSLYGDGSYTF

V: TRBV5-1
CDR3: CASSGVAGQETQYF

V: TRBV27
CDR3: CASSLDRGAYNEQFF

V: TRBV5-8
CDR3: CASSLGLAGGSDTQYF

V: TRBV30
CDR3: CAWSVARGGTDTQYF

V: TRBV7-2
CDR3: CASSFQGASTEAFF

V: TRBV14
CDR3: CASSQGGFNSPLHF

V: TRBV5-8
CDR3: CASSLIIGGRGETQYF

V: TRBV21-1
CDR3: CARQDTEAFF

V: TRBV19
CDR3: CASSRSDRPPGELFF

V: TRBV6-4
CDR3: CASSDGPLYGYTF

V: TRBV4-2
CDR3: CASSQVGSRQGASGNTIYF